These 23 T cell receptor beta chains came from one sample sequenced in a study of tumor and adjacent non-tumor tissue in lung cancer. TCRbeta libraries were built with three rounds of nested PCR, modified from ARM-PCR. Using its own MiXCR run on the multiplex PCR reads, TCRdb lists one record per CDR3 protein. The repertoire includes 80,000 to 130,000 distinct CDR3 sequences, around three fifths of them detected once, and less than 20% sits in the top ten. No cell sorting was done before RNA was extracted from the tissue. The normal lung tissue was taken more than 3 cm from the tumor edge. Specimen: distant non-tumor lung tissue. The receptors come from a young man with non-small cell lung cancer.

Points on this clonotype: At one end the junction does not follow the germline gene, possibly because of a read error. The J gene is TRBJ2-2, the V gene TRBV29-1, with 12 bases matching TRBD2. The CDR3 has 15 amino acids. In germline, CDR1 is SQVTM, CDR2 ANQGSEA. The CDR3 region has the DNA TGCAGCGTTGAGACTAGCGGGGGAAAAACCGGGGAGCTGGTTTTT. Translated, it gives CSVETSGGKTGELVF.

This clonotype ranks as medium-sized. The V gene is TRBV29-1, the J gene TRBJ1-3; D gene unclear. V lost 6 bases and J 0 bases, leaving 9 bases between the germline ends. CDR3 length: 13 amino acids. CDR1 is SQVTM and CDR2 is ANQGSEA in the germline V gene. The CDR3 nucleotides are TGCAGCGTGTGGACTGACTCTGGAAACACCATATATTTT. Its protein product is CSVWTDSGNTIYF. The full variable domain, with the rest looked up from reference TRBV29-1 and TRBJ1-3, is SAVISQKPSRDICQRGTSLTIQCQVDSQVTMMFWYRQQPGQSLTLIATANQGSEATYESGFVIDKFPISRPNLTFSTLTVSNMSPEDSSIYLCSVWTDSGNTIYFGEGSWLTVV.

On this clonotype itself: This may arise from a read error, as a much more abundant clone is one base away. The V gene is TRBV10-3, the J gene TRBJ1-2; D is undetermined. This CDR3 is built from 11 residues. The germline V gene has CDR1 ENHRY and CDR2 SYGVKD. The CDR3, as DNA: TGTGTCATCAGTGAATCAACCGGCTACACCTTC. It translates to CVISESTGYTF.

Turning to this clonotype: This may stem from a read error, because a much larger clone lies one nucleotide away. The rearrangement uses TRBV20-1 and TRBJ2-3; 7 bases map to TRBD2. The CDR3 is 18 residues long. Germline assignment: CDR1 DFQATT and CDR2 SNEGSKA (reference sequence). The CDR3 protein is CSARGGGGSGAPPETQYF. The CDR3 DNA sequence: TGCAGTGCTAGAGGGGGTGGCGGGAGCGGGGCCCCTCCAGAAACGCAGTATTTT.

This clonotype was seen once. An end of the junction differs from the germline gene, which may be a read error. The chain employs TRBV6-6 and TRBJ2-3, with D possibly matching TRBD2 (6 bases). Germline V gene data show CDR1 as MNHNY and CDR2 as SVGAGI (reference sequence). The CDR3 has 14 amino acids. CDR3 coding DNA: TGTGCCACCAGTATGAGACGGGGGACAGATACGCAGTATTTT. It yields the protein CATSMRRGTDTQYF.

This clonotype was seen ten or more times. The chain recombines TRBV6-5 with TRBJ1-2; D not certain. Germline lookup yields CDR1 MNHEY and CDR2 SVGAGI. The CDR3 is 12 amino acids. Trimming left V 8 bases short and J 2 bases short, with 9 bases between. The CDR3 region is CASRKDNYGYTF. The CDR3 DNA reads as TGTGCCAGCCGGAAGGACAACTATGGCTACACCTTC.

This clonotype has only one observation. Since no conserved phenylalanine or tryptophan closes the CDR3, a read error is the likely cause. V is TRBV14 and J is TRBJ1-2; TRBD1 might be the D (5 bases). Germline CDR1 is SGHDN and CDR2 is FVKESK. CDR3 length: 13 residues. This CDR3 is CVSNPGQAYGYTI. The CDR3 region has the DNA TGTGTCAGCAACCCGGGGCAGGCCTATGGCTACACCATC.

This clonotype showed up many times. V is TRBV6-5 and J is TRBJ2-7; a possible D gene is TRBD1 (6 bases). The ends were cut back, 6 bases at V and 0 bases at J, with 12 bases in the middle. The CDR3 length is 14 residues. Per germline, CDR1 MNHEY and CDR2 SVGAGI. This CDR3 reads CASRPRDTSYEQYF. CDR3 sequence (DNA): TGTGCCAGCAGGCCCCGGGACACCTCCTACGAGCAGTACTTC.

In its sample, this clonotype was seen many times. V is TRBV12-3 or TRBV12-4 and J is TRBJ2-7; D might be TRBD1 or TRBD2, each matching 5 bases. V lost 6 bases and J 5 bases, leaving 20 bases between the germline ends. The length of the CDR3 is 15 residues. CDR3 amino acids: CASSPRVGVVHEQYF. The DNA for the CDR3 is TGTGCCAGCAGCCCCAGGGTCGGGGTTGTCCACGAGCAGTACTTC.

This clonotype was detected a few times. This chain connects TRBV11-3 to TRBJ2-7; D perhaps matches TRBD1 (6 bases). Germline CDR1 SGHNT, CDR2 YENEEA. The CDR3 is made up of 15 amino acids. V lost 5 bases and J 7 bases, leaving 21 bases between the germline ends. This chain's CDR3 is CASSPKFGTLHEQYF. Written as DNA, the CDR3 is TGTGCCAGCAGCCCGAAGTTCGGGACACTACATGAGCAGTACTTC.

The chain recombines TRBV20-1 with TRBJ1-5; D may be TRBD1 (6 bases). The CDR3 runs to 14 residues. Trimming took 5 bases from V and 5 from J, leaving 16 bases between them. CDR1 is DFQATT, CDR2 SNEGSKA, per germline (reference sequence). The CDR3 coding sequence is TGCAGTGCTCTGGCCCGCAGGGGAGATCAGCCCCAGCATTTT. It translates to CSALARRGDQPQHF.

Comment on this clonotype: A read error is possible here, since a much larger clone lies one base away. The gene calls are TRBV6-6 and TRBJ1-6; D perhaps matches TRBD1 (6 bases). The CDR3 length is 14 residues. The germline gives CDR1 MNHNY, CDR2 SVGAGI (reference sequence). Here the CDR3 DNA reads TGTGTCAGCAGTGCGGGACAAACTAATTCACCCCTCCACTTT. Amino acid sequence: CVSSAGQTNSPLHF.

This clonotype was observed at least ten times. The chain uses TRBV30 and TRBJ2-1; D may be TRBD1 (6 bases). The CDR3 consists of 13 residues. Trimming took off 1 base at V and 3 bases at J, with 7 bases between the two ends. Germline V CDR1 and CDR2: GTSNPN, SVGIG (reference sequence). CDR3 sequence reads: CAWSADSYNEQFF. In DNA, the CDR3 is TGTGCCTGGAGTGCGGACAGCTACAATGAGCAGTTCTTC. Drawing the rest from reference TRBV30 and TRBJ2-1, the complete variable domain is SQTIHQWPATLVQPVGSPLSLECTVEGTSNPNLYWYRQAAGRGLQLLFYSVGIGQISSEVPQNLSASRPQDRQFILSSKKLLLSDSGFYLCAWSADSYNEQFFGPGTRLTVL.

Notes on this clonotype: One junction end does not reproduce the germline sequence, and a read error may be involved. The chain has TRBV20-1 and TRBJ2-1, with D perhaps matching TRBD2 (5 bases). CDR1 and CDR2 (germline): DFQATT, SNEGSKA (reference sequence). This CDR3 contains 14 residues. CDR3 sequence reads: CNASQPRVNNEQFF. The CDR3 bases are TGCAATGCTAGCCAACCTCGAGTGAACAATGAGCAGTTCTTC.

This clonotype was counted a few times. This may be a read error, as it is one base from a much larger clone. V and J are TRBV20-1 and TRBJ2-7, with TRBD1 matching 9 bases. The CDR3 contains 12 residues. Germline V CDR1 and CDR2: DFQATT, SNEGSKA (reference sequence). The DNA for the CDR3 is TGCAATGCTAGGGACAGGGAATACGAGCAGTACTTC. Protein: CNARDREYEQYF.

This clonotype turned up a few times. This chain links TRBV10-3 with TRBJ1-3; tentatively, D is TRBD1 (5 bases). Trimming cost V 3 bases and J 8 bases, with 14 bases left between them. Germline V gene data show CDR1 as ENHRY and CDR2 as SYGVKD. The CDR3 loop spans 14 amino acids. The CDR3 sequence: CAISDGTAEDTIYF. In DNA, the CDR3 is TGTGCCATCAGTGATGGGACCGCGGAGGACACCATATATTTT.

Of note for this clonotype: The CDR3 carries no conserved terminal phenylalanine or tryptophan, so it likely arises from a read error. No DNA is shown, since the ends of the CDR3 on it are uncertain; the CDR3 is the one TCRdb lists. This chain links TRBV4-1 with TRBJ2-1. Germline V gene lookup returns CDR1 MGHRA and CDR2 YSYEKL. The CDR3 region is 17 residues in length, termini included. The CDR3: CASSQDSGDVMYNERFL.

The genes are TRBV29-1 and TRBJ2-2; the D gene is possibly TRBD2 (6 bases). Deletions cut 7 bases from V and 5 bases from J, with 20 bases between. The CDR3 covers 15 residues. CDR1 is SQVTM and CDR2 is ANQGSEA in the germline V gene. The CDR3: CSARLSGERTGELFF. CDR3 bases: TGCAGCGCCAGGCTATCGGGGGAGCGAACCGGGGAGCTGTTTTTT.

This clonotype was counted ten times or more. A read error is possible here, since a much larger clone lies one base away. V is TRBV11-1 and J is TRBJ2-1; the D is unclear. This CDR3 has 13 residues. Germline CDR1 and CDR2: SGHAT and FQDESV (reference sequence). The CDR3 DNA follows: TGTGCCAGCAGCTTAGCGTCGAACAATGAGCGGTTCTTC. Protein product: CASSLASNNERFF.

As to this clonotype: One end of the junction varies from germline; a read error may be responsible. V gene TRBV29-1 combines with J gene TRBJ2-7; a weak D match, TRBD2 (6 bases). Germline lookup yields CDR1 SQVTM and CDR2 ANQGSEA. The CDR3 runs 13 residues. CDR3 sequence reads: CSGVPRDSYEHYF. CDR3 nucleotide sequence: TGCAGCGGAGTACCCAGGGACTCTTACGAGCATTACTTC.

This clonotype was observed a few times. A much larger clone lies one base from this, so it may be a read error. The CDR3 sequence is CSVEWLGSSGYTF. For the CDR3, the DNA is TGCAGCGTTGAATGGCTGGGTTCATCTGGCTACACCTTC. The rearrangement joins TRBV29-1 to TRBJ1-2; D gene unclear. Deletions cut 2 bases from V and 7 bases from J, with 14 bases between. The CDR3 has 13 amino acids. CDR1 is SQVTM and CDR2 is ANQGSEA in the germline V gene.

The sample holds many counts of this clonotype. This sequence joins TRBV6-2 or TRBV6-3 and TRBJ1-2; possible D gene TRBD1, 5 bases. CDR1 MNHEY and CDR2 SVGEGT come from the germline V gene. Trimming pared 6 bases from V and 3 bases from J, leaving 17 bases between. This CDR3 contains 15 residues. The CDR3 is CASRSLGPGDYGYTF. The CDR3 bases are TGTGCCAGCAGATCCCTAGGCCCGGGGGACTATGGCTACACCTTC.

This clonotype has ten or more counts. A much bigger clone sits one base away, suggesting this may be a read error. The chain joins TRBV11-2 to TRBJ2-3, with TRBD1 identical over 10 bases. The J call is doubtful: the DNA matches TRBJ1-5 better. The CDR3 contains 15 residues. The germline V gene encodes CDR1 SGHAT and CDR2 FQNNGV. DNA of the CDR3: TGTGCCAGCAGCACCAGACAGGGGGCGACGGATACGCAGCATTTT. Protein sequence: CASSTRQGATDTQHF.